The 5 T cell receptor beta chains given below trace back to one sample, sequenced in a study of blood T cell repertoires in COVID-19. Sequencing used immunoSEQ multiplex PCR; TCRdb keeps in-frame clones, though not all of them. Of approximately 210,000 clones listed, approximately 78% are singletons. Specimen: peripheral blood. The source of these receptors is a woman aged 40-49 years with acute or convalescent COVID-19.

The chain has TRBV28 and TRBJ2-3, with TRBD2 matching over 8 bases. Germline-derived CDR1 and CDR2 are MDHEN and SYDVKM. This CDR3 is 16 amino acids long. The V gene end was trimmed by 4 bases and the J gene end by 6 bases; junction bases not matched to a gene: 12. CDR3 sequence reads: CASSSIGLASRDTQYF. The CDR3 DNA follows: TGTGCCAGCAGTTCAATAGGACTAGCAAGTAGGGATACGCAGTATTTT.

The chain joins TRBV19 to TRBJ2-7; 9 bases are a match to TRBD2. The CDR3 has 16 residues. Germline values: CDR1 LNHDA, CDR2 SQIVND (reference sequence). The trim removed 3 bases at V and 1 base at J, leaving 7 bases unmatched. As DNA, the CDR3 is TGTGCCAGTAGTATCGACTTAGCGGGAGCGTCCTACGAGCAGTACTTC. Its translation: CASSIDLAGASYEQYF.

This clone was recorded at least ten times. V gene TRBV5-1 combines with J gene TRBJ2-5; 10 bases map to TRBD2. V was clipped by 2 bases and J by 4 bases; unmatched bases: 5. The CDR3 covers 15 residues. Germline V gene sequence: CDR1 SGHRS, CDR2 YFSETQ. The CDR3 coding sequence is TGCGCCAGCAGCTTAACCCGACTAGCGGGAGAGACCCAGTACTTC. Translating it yields CASSLTRLAGETQYF.

V gene TRBV6-1 combines with J gene TRBJ1-1; no firm D call. The CDR3 length is 13 residues. Germline loops: CDR1 MNHNS, CDR2 SASEGT. V was cut by 2 bases and J by 10 bases, with 14 bases left in between. The CDR3 loop is CASSEIVAGRAFF. CDR3 DNA sequence: TGTGCCAGCAGTGAAATAGTCGCTGGTCGAGCTTTCTTT.

A single count supports this clone. The gene calls are TRBV7-8 and TRBJ1-5, with TRBD1 matching over 11 bases. J was trimmed by 7 bases and V by 5 bases; bases with no gene match: 28. Germline V gene lookup returns CDR1 SGHVS and CDR2 FQNEAQ. This CDR3 contains 22 residues. Here the CDR3 reads CASSGRGPGTGGENPSLQPQHF. Here the CDR3 DNA reads TGTGCCAGCAGCGGGCGGGGCCCCGGGACAGGGGGAGAAAATCCCTCTTTACAGCCCCAGCATTTT.